This T cell receptor (beta chain) was captured by sequencing in a study of cytomegalovirus exposure and HLA in healthy donors. This clone was counted a few times. One end of the junction varies from germline; a read error may be responsible. Germline V gene lookup returns CDR1 MGHRA and CDR2 YSYEKL. This CDR3 region has 16 residues. PCR was performed using 60 Vbeta and 13 Jbeta primers. TCRdb's table, derived via immunoSEQ multiplex PCR, lists solely in-frame clones and lacks some. Of about 140,000 clones detected, 65% to 70% appear once; the ten largest clones hold about 10%. The chain combines TRBV4-1 with TRBJ2-3; unclear D gene. This receptor was obtained from a man under 40 in good health and CMV-seropositive. Sequencing used PBMCs. CDR3 region: CASSPSWAPSTDTQYF. CDR3 nucleotide sequence: TGTGCCAGCAGCCCATCCTGGGCACCTAGCACAGATACGCAGTATTTT.